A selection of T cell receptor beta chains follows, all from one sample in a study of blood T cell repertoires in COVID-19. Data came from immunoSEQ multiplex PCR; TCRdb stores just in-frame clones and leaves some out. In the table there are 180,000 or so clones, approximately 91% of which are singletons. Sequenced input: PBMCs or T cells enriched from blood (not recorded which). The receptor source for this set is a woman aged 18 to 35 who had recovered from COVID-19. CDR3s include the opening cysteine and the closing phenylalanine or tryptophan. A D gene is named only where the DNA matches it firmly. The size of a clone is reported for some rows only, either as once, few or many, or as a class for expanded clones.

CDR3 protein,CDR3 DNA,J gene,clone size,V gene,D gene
CASSPNRDLMYF,TGTGCCAGCAGCCCCAACAGGGACCTGATGTACTTC,TRBJ2-7,NA,TRBV28,NA
CAVYGGASGSYEQYF,TGTGCCGTCTATGGGGGGGCTAGCGGGAGCTACGAGCAGTACTTC,TRBJ2-7,NA,TRBV6-5,TRBD2
CASSPRPGQGIRSYEQYF,TGTGCCAGTAGTCCTCGACCGGGACAGGGAATCCGTTCCTACGAGCAGTACTTC,TRBJ2-7,few,TRBV19,TRBD1
CATRGSRNYGYTF,TGTGCCACCCGGGGTTCGAGGAACTATGGCTACACCTTC,TRBJ1-2,NA,TRBV27,NA
CASSPAGDYGYTF,TGTGCCAGCAGCCCCGCCGGAGACTATGGCTACACCTTC,TRBJ1-2,NA,TRBV28,NA
CASAGQRNTEAFF,TGTGCCAGCGCGGGACAGAGAAACACTGAAGCTTTCTTT,TRBJ1-1,NA,TRBV18,TRBD1
CASSPGTSGDEQYF,TGCGCCAGCAGCCCCGGGACTAGCGGGGACGAGCAGTACTTC,TRBJ2-7,NA,TRBV5-1,TRBD2
CSGDSGYF,TGCAGCGGGGACTCCGGTTACTTC,TRBJ2-5,NA,TRBV29-1,NA
CASSLGTEAGELFF,TGCGCCAGCAGCTTGGGGACAGAGGCCGGGGAGCTGTTTTTT,TRBJ2-2,NA,TRBV5-1,NA
CASSRSSGYEQYF,TGTGCCAGCAGTAGGTCATCGGGCTACGAGCAGTACTTC,TRBJ2-7,NA,TRBV12-3/TRBV12-4,NA
CASGDRAGNQPQHF,TGTGCCAGCGGGGACAGGGCGGGCAATCAGCCCCAGCATTTT,TRBJ1-5,few,TRBV2,TRBD1
CASSPGLGYEQYF,TGTGCCAGCAGCCCCGGACTAGGCTACGAGCAGTACTTC,TRBJ2-7,NA,TRBV3-1/TRBV3-2,TRBD2
CASSIANSNYGYTF,TGTGCCAGTAGTATAGCCAACTCTAACTATGGCTACACCTTC,TRBJ1-2,NA,TRBV19,NA